This entry lists 23 T cell receptor beta chains sequenced from one sample in a study of molecular identifiers for immune sequencing clone quantification. One entry per CDR3 protein results from TCRdb running MiXCR on the PCR reads. The sample has around 470,000 distinct CDR3 sequences; about a fifth are singletons. Sequencing was carried out using naive CD8+ T cells from blood, with Jurkat cell RNA spiked in. Described subset: FACS-sorted CD8+CD4-CCR7+CD45RA+ naive T cells. The receptors were gathered from a human donor in good health. Some libraries in this study had Jurkat cell RNA spiked in.

As regards this clonotype: A single base separates this from a much larger clone, so it may be a read error. This chain uses TRBV10-3 with TRBJ2-5; D gene unclear. Trimming removed 3 bases at V and 5 bases at J, with 4 bases between. The CDR3 consists of 11 residues. Germline V gene sequence: CDR1 ENHRY, CDR2 SYGVKD. The CDR3 nucleotides are TGTGCCATCAGTGACAAGGAGACCCAGTACTTC. This gives the protein CAISDKETQYF.

This clonotype was detected a few times. The gene calls are TRBV7-3 and TRBJ2-3, with TRBD1 matching 8 bases. Trimming took 6 bases from V and 0 from J; bases not matched to a gene: 5. Germline V gene data show CDR1 as SGHTA and CDR2 as FQGTGA. The CDR3 is made up of 15 amino acids. This CDR3 is CASSLTGVSTDTQYF. In DNA form, the CDR3 reads TGTGCCAGCAGTTTGACAGGGGTTAGCACAGATACGCAGTATTTT. Supplemented by reference TRBV7-3 and TRBJ2-3, the full variable domain reads GAGVSQTPSNKVTEKGKYVELRCDPISGHTALYWYRQSLGQGPEFLIYFQGTGAADDSGLPNDRFFAVRPEGSVSTLKIQRTERGDSAVYLCASSLTGVSTDTQYFGPGTRLTVL.

This clonotype was seen a few times. The chain combines TRBV11-3 with TRBJ2-7, with 8 nucleotides matching TRBD1. Germline CDR1 SGHNT, CDR2 YENEEA. The V segment lost 1 base and the J segment 0 bases; nucleotides outside the gene matches: 2. The CDR3 is made up of 15 amino acids. Here the CDR3 reads CASSLGTGGSYEQYF. The CDR3 DNA is TGTGCCAGCAGCTTAGGCACAGGGGGCTCCTACGAGCAGTACTTC.

Regarding this clonotype: One base away lies a much larger clone, so this may be a sequencing read error. The V and J genes are TRBV6-2 or TRBV6-3 and TRBJ1-1, with D uncertain. Germline values: CDR1 MNHEY, CDR2 SVGEGT. The V end was cut by 8 bases, the J end by 1 base, with 5 bases between. CDR3 length: 11 residues. The DNA of the CDR3 is TGTGCCAGCGCTAAGAACACTGAAGCTTTCTTT. It yields the protein CASAKNTEAFF.

This clonotype was seen repeatedly, ten times or more. The genes are TRBV12-5 and TRBJ2-3; D unresolved. The germline V and J ends were trimmed by 2 bases and 1 base, with 7 bases remaining between them. Per the germline V gene, CDR1 is LGHNT and CDR2 is FRNRAP. This CDR3 is 14 amino acids long. CDR3 amino acids: CASGLSPGTDTQYF. CDR3 DNA sequence: TGTGCTAGTGGTTTGAGTCCCGGCACAGATACGCAGTATTTT.

In its sample, this clonotype was seen a few times. CDR3 sequence reads: CASSEWSKLNTQYF. For the CDR3, the DNA is TGTGCCAGCAGTGAGTGGTCCAAACTTAACACCCAGTACTTC. The rearrangement joins TRBV2 to TRBJ2-5, with D unresolved. Trimming shortened V by 3 bases and J by 8 bases, and 16 bases separated the two germline ends. From germline, CDR1 is SNHLY and CDR2 FYNNEI. The CDR3 is 14 amino acids. The full variable domain, in which reference TRBV2 and TRBJ2-5 provide the parts outside the CDR3, is EPEVTQTPSHQVTQMGQEVILRCVPISNHLYFYWYRQILGQKVEFLVSFYNNEISEKSEIFDDQFSVERPDGSNFTLKIRSTKLEDSAMYFCASSEWSKLNTQYFGPGTRLLVL.

V gene TRBV15 combines with J gene TRBJ2-1, with D perhaps TRBD1 (5 bases). Trimming removed 3 bases at V and 8 bases at J, with 17 bases between. The CDR3 extends over 15 amino acids. Germline assignment: CDR1 LNHNV and CDR2 YYDKDF (reference sequence). The CDR3 is CATSRRTPIVDEQFF. CDR3 in DNA: TGTGCCACCAGCAGGCGGACACCCATTGTGGATGAGCAGTTCTTC.

This clonotype was recorded many times. The chain combines TRBV5-1 with TRBJ2-5, with TRBD2 identical over 7 bases. Germline CDR1 and CDR2: SGHRS and YFSETQ. The CDR3 has 14 residues. The junction had 5 bases not matched to a gene; V was cut back by 2 bases and J by 4 bases. The CDR3 reads CASSFVRGVETQYF. The CDR3 bases are TGCGCCAGCAGCTTCGTCCGGGGGGTAGAGACCCAGTACTTC.

This clonotype was detected ten times or more. This rearrangement joins TRBV29-1 to TRBJ2-1; 8 bases fit TRBD1. This CDR3 has 14 residues. Germline V lookup: CDR1 SQVTM, CDR2 ANQGSEA. The ends lost 7 bases at V and 0 bases at J; junction bases unmatched: 5. As DNA, the CDR3 is TGCAGCGCTACAGGACAGGGCTCCTACAATGAGCAGTTCTTC. Its protein product is CSATGQGSYNEQFF.

This clonotype was detected ten times or more. This chain joins TRBV9 and TRBJ2-1; D is uncertain. V was shortened by 10 bases and J by 6 bases, with 17 bases between the two germline ends. The length of the CDR3 is 13 residues. In germline, CDR1 is SGDLS, CDR2 YYNGEE. CDR3: CASSRPRSNEQFF. The CDR3 DNA is TGTGCCTCAAGCCGGCCCAGGAGCAATGAGCAGTTCTTC. The full variable domain, with the rest looked up from reference TRBV9 and TRBJ2-1, is DSGVTQTPKHLITATGQRVTLRCSPRSGDLSVYWYQQSLDQGLQFLIQYYNGEERAKGNILERFSAQQFPDLHSELNLSSLELGDSALYFCASSRPRSNEQFFGPGTRLTVL.

This clonotype was found many times. The gene calls are TRBV12-3 or TRBV12-4 and TRBJ1-4, with 8 bases matching TRBD1. The CDR3 spans 15 residues. V lost 6 bases, J lost 3 bases, and 6 bases stayed unmatched. In nucleotides, the CDR3 is TGTGCCAGCAGCCCAAGGACAGGGTCTAATGAAAAACTGTTTTTT. As protein: CASSPRTGSNEKLFF.

The table lists this clonotype with many counts. The chain recombines TRBV27 with TRBJ2-3, with 7 positions matching TRBD1. The ends lost 4 bases at V and 2 bases at J; junction bases unmatched: 3. The germline V gene encodes CDR1 MNHEY and CDR2 SMNVEV (reference sequence). This CDR3 is built from 14 residues. CDR3 sequence reads: CASSWDSLTDTQYF. CDR3 nucleotide sequence: TGTGCCAGCAGTTGGGACAGCCTCACAGATACGCAGTATTTT.

The rearrangement joins TRBV19 to TRBJ1-3, with D tentatively TRBD1 (6 bases). V was pared by 5 bases and J by 2 bases, with 13 bases between. The CDR3 covers 15 residues. CDR1 is LNHDA and CDR2 is SQIVND in the germline V gene (reference sequence). As DNA, the CDR3 is TGTGCCAGTAGTGACCTCCACAGGGCTGGAAACACCATATATTTT. This translates into CASSDLHRAGNTIYF.

The gene calls are TRBV28 and TRBJ2-2; TRBD1 matches at 11 bases. Germline V CDR1 and CDR2: MDHEN, SYDVKM. CDR3 size: 16 residues. V lost 9 bases, J lost 6 bases, and 12 bases stayed unmatched. The CDR3: CARSPLRTGGPGELFF. CDR3 nucleotide sequence: TGTGCCAGAAGTCCTCTTAGGACAGGGGGCCCCGGGGAGCTGTTTTTT.

This clonotype was observed at least ten times. This chain connects TRBV6-5 to TRBJ2-1; D call uncertain. Trimming shortened V by 5 bases and J by 6 bases, and 5 bases separated the two germline ends. The germline V gene has CDR1 MNHEY and CDR2 SVGAGI. This CDR3 is 11 amino acids long. The CDR3 bases are TGTGCCAGCAGTACCACCAATGAGCAGTTCTTC. Translation gives CASSTTNEQFF.

This clonotype showed up many times. The V and J genes are TRBV7-6 and TRBJ2-1, with unresolved D. The CDR3 has 16 amino acids. The V end lost 4 bases, the J end lost 1 base, and 14 bases lay between the germline ends. Germline values: CDR1 SGHVS, CDR2 FNYEAQ. The CDR3 region has the DNA TGTGCCAGCAGCTCAGACCTGGACGGGTCCTACAATGAGCAGTTCTTC. This codes for CASSSDLDGSYNEQFF.

This chain joins TRBV4-3 and TRBJ2-7, with D perhaps TRBD2 (7 bases). V lost 0 bases to trimming and J lost 8 bases, with 23 bases between them. Per the germline V gene, CDR1 is LGHNA and CDR2 is YSLEER. This CDR3 has 17 amino acids. In DNA, the CDR3 is TGCGCCAGCAGCCAAGAAATGGGGGGGCTTACCTCTACGAAGCAGTACTTC. It is translated as CASSQEMGGLTSTKQYF.

This clonotype was recorded many times. The DNA of the CDR3 is TGTGCCAGCAGTACCCAACGGACAGTTGCTAACTATGGCTACACCTTC. This sequence encodes CASSTQRTVANYGYTF. The chain carries TRBV12-3 or TRBV12-4 and TRBJ1-2; a weak D match, TRBD1 (6 bases). The CDR3 sequence is 16 residues long. Trimming removed 5 bases from V and 0 bases from J, with 16 bases in between.

To note about this clonotype: Lacking the conserved final phenylalanine or tryptophan, this CDR3 likely reflects a read error. The genes are TRBV7-9 and TRBJ2-7, with D possibly TRBD1 on 5 matching bases. Per the germline V gene, CDR1 is SEHNR and CDR2 is FQNEAQ (reference sequence). This CDR3 region has 13 residues. V was pared by 1 base and J by 6 bases, with 10 bases between. The CDR3 bases are TGTGCCAGCAGCTTAGTCACAGGTTCCGAGCAGTACCTC. This gives the protein CASSLVTGSEQYL.

This clonotype was counted at least ten times. This chain connects TRBV7-2 to TRBJ2-5, with D possibly matching TRBD2 (5 bases). Trimming pared 4 bases from V and 9 bases from J, leaving 12 bases between. Germline lookup yields CDR1 SGHTA and CDR2 FQGNSA. CDR3 size: 12 residues. This chain's CDR3 is CASSSLDGAQYF. The CDR3 DNA reads TGTGCCAGCAGCTCCCTGGACGGGGCCCAGTACTTC.

This clonotype has a handful of counts. The chain recombines TRBV20-1 with TRBJ2-4, with 12 positions matching TRBD2. V lost 6 bases to trimming and J lost 2 bases; unmatched junction nucleotides: 17. Germline loops: CDR1 DFQATT, CDR2 SNEGSKA (reference sequence). This CDR3 spans 19 amino acids. The CDR3 sequence: CSAKPNGASGGASKNIQYF. CDR3 nucleotides: TGCAGTGCCAAACCTAATGGGGCTAGCGGGGGGGCGTCCAAAAACATTCAGTACTTC.

To note about this clonotype: A much larger clone is a single base away; this may be a read error. J is TRBJ2-3 and V is TRBV27; possible D gene TRBD2, 6 bases. The CDR3 totals 12 residues. From germline, CDR1 is MNHEY and CDR2 SMNVEV (reference sequence). CDR3 coding DNA: TGTGCCTGCAGGAGGGAGACAGATACGCAGTATTTT. Encoded protein: CACRRETDTQYF.

This clonotype has a handful of counts. The rearrangement uses TRBV7-9 and TRBJ2-1; 9 bases line up with TRBD2. CDR1 SEHNR and CDR2 FQNEAQ come from the germline V gene (reference sequence). This CDR3 region has 15 residues. Trimming at V came to 4 bases and at J to 5 bases, leaving 6 bases not matched to a gene. In DNA, the CDR3 is TGTGCCAGCAGCTCAAGCGGGGGGAAGAACAATGAGCAGTTCTTC. Protein: CASSSSGGKNNEQFF.